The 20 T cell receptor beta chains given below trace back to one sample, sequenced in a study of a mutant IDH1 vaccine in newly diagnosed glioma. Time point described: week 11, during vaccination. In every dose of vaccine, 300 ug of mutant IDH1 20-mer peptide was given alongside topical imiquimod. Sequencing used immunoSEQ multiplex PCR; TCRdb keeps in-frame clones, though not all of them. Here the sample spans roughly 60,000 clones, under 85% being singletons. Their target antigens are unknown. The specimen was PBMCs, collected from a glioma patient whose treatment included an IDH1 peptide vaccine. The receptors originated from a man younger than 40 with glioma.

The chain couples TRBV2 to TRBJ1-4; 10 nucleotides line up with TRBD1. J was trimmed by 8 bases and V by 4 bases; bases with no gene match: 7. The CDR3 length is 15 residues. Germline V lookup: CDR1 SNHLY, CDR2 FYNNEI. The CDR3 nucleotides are TGTGCCAGCAGTGGGGGACAGGGGAAATCAGAAAAACTGTTTTTT. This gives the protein CASSGGQGKSEKLFF.

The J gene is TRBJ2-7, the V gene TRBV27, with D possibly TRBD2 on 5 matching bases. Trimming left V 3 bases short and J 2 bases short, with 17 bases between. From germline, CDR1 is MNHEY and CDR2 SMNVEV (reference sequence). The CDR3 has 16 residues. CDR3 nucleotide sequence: TGTGCCAGCAGTTTCCCCCTCGATGGAGGAACCTACGAGCAGTACTTC. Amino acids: CASSFPLDGGTYEQYF.

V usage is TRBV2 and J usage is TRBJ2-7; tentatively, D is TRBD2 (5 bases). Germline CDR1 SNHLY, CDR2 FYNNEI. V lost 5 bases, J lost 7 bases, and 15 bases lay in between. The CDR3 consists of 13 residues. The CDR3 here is CASSPGDTREQYF. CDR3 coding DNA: TGTGCCAGCAGTCCCGGGGATACGCGAGAGCAGTACTTC.

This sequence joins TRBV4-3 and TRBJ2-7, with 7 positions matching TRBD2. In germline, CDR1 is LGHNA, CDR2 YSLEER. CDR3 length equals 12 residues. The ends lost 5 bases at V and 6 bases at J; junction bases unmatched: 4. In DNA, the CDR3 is TGCGCCAGCAGCGGCGGGAGTCCCGAGCAGTACTTC. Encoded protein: CASSGGSPEQYF.

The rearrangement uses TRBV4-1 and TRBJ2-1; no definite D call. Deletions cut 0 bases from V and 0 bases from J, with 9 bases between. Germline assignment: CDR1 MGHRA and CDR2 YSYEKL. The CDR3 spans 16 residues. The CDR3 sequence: CASSQDARSSYNEQFF. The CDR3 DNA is TGCGCCAGCAGCCAAGACGCTAGAAGCTCCTACAATGAGCAGTTCTTC.

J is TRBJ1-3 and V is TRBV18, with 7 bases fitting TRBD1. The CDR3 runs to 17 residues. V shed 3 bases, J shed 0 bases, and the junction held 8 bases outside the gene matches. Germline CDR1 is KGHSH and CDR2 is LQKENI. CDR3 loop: CASSPFGQESSGNTIYF. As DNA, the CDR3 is TGTGCCAGCTCACCTTTCGGACAGGAAAGCTCTGGAAACACCATATATTTT.

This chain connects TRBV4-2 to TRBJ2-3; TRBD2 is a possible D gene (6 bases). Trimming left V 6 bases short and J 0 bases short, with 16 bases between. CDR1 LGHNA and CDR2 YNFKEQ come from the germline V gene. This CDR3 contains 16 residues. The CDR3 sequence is CASSPLAGRSTDTQYF. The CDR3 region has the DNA TGTGCCAGCAGTCCTCTGGCCGGGAGAAGCACAGATACGCAGTATTTT.

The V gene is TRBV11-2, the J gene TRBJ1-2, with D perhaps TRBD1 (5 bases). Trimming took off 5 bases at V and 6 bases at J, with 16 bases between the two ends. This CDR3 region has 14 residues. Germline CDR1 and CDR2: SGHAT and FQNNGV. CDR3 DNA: TGTGCCAGCAGCCCGTCCGGGACCTCTAATGGCTACACCTTC. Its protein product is CASSPSGTSNGYTF.

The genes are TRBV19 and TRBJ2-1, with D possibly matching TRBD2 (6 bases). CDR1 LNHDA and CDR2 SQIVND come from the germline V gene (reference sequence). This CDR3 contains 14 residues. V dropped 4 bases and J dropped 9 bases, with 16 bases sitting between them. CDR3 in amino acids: CASSTGSGVGEQFF. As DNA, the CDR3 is TGTGCCAGTAGTACGGGATCGGGGGTGGGTGAGCAGTTCTTC.

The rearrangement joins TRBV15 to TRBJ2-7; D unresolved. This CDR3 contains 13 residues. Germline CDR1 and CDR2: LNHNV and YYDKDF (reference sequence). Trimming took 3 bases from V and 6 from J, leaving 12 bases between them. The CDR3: CATSSARTGEQYF. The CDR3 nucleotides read TGTGCCACCAGCAGCGCGAGGACCGGCGAGCAGTACTTC.

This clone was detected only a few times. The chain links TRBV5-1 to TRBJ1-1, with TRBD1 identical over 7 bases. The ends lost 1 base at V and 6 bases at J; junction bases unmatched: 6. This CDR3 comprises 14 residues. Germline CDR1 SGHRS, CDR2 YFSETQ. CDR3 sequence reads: CASSLSRGTPEAFF. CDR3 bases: TGCGCCAGCAGCTTGAGCAGGGGGACCCCTGAAGCTTTCTTT.

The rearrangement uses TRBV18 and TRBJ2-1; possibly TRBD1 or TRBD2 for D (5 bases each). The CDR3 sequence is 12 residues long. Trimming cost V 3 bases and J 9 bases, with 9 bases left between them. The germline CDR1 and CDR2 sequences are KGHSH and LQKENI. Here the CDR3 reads CASSPGRVEQFF. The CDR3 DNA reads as TGTGCCAGCTCACCGGGACGTGTTGAGCAGTTCTTC.

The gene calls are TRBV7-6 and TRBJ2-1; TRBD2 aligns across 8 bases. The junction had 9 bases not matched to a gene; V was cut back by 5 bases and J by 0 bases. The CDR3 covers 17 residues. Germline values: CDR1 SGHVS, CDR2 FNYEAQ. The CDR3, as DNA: TGTGCCAGCAGCCCCTCCGGGGGGGGGAGCTCCTACAATGAGCAGTTCTTC. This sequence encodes CASSPSGGGSSYNEQFF.

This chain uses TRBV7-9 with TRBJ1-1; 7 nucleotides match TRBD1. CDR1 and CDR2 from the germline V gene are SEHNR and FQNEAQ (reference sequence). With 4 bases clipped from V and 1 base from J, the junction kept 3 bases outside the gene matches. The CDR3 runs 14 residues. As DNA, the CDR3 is TGTGCCAGCAGCTCCCAGGGGGGGAACACTGAAGCTTTCTTT. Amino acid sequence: CASSSQGGNTEAFF.

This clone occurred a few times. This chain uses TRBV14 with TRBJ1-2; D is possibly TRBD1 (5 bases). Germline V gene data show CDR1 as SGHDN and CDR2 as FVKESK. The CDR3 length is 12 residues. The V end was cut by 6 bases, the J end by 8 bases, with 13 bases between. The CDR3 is CASSPWGGGYTF. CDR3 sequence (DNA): TGTGCCAGCAGTCCCTGGGGCGGCGGCTACACCTTC.

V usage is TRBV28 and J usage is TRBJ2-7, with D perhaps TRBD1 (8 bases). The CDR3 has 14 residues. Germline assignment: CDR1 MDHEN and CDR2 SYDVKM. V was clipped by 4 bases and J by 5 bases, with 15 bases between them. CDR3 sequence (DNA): TGTGCCAGCAGTTCGCAGGGGGCGGGGGACGAGCAGTACTTC. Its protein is CASSSQGAGDEQYF. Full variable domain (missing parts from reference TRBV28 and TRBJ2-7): DVKVTQSSRYLVKRTGEKVFLECVQDMDHENMFWYRQDPGLGLRLIYFSYDVKMKEKGDIPEGYSVSREKKERFSLILESASTNQTSMYLCASSSQGAGDEQYFGPGTRLTVT.

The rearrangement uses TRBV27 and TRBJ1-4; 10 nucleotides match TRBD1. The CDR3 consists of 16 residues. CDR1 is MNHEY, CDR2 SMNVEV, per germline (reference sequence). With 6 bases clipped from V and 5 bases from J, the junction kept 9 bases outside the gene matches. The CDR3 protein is CASRFQPGQGNEKLFF. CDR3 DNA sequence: TGTGCCAGCAGATTCCAACCGGGACAGGGGAATGAAAAACTGTTTTTT.

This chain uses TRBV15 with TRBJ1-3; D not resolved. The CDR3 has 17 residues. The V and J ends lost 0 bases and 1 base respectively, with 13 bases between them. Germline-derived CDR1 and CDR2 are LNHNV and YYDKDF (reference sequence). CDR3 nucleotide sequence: TGTGCCACCAGCAGAGATATCCCCCGGGAGTCTGGAAACACCATATATTTT. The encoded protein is CATSRDIPRESGNTIYF.

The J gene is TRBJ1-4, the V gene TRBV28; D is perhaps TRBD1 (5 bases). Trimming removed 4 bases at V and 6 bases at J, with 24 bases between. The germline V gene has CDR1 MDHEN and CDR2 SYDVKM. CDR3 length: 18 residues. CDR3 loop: CASSSPPRGRERDEKLFF. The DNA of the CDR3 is TGTGCCAGCAGTTCCCCTCCCCGGGGCAGGGAGCGGGATGAAAAACTGTTTTTT.

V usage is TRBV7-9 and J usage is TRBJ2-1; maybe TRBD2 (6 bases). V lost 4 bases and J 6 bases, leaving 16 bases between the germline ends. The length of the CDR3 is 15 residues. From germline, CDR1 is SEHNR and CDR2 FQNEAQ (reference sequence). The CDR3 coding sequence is TGTGCCAGCAGCTCGGGACTGGAGGGAGTCAATGAGCAGTTCTTC. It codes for CASSSGLEGVNEQFF.